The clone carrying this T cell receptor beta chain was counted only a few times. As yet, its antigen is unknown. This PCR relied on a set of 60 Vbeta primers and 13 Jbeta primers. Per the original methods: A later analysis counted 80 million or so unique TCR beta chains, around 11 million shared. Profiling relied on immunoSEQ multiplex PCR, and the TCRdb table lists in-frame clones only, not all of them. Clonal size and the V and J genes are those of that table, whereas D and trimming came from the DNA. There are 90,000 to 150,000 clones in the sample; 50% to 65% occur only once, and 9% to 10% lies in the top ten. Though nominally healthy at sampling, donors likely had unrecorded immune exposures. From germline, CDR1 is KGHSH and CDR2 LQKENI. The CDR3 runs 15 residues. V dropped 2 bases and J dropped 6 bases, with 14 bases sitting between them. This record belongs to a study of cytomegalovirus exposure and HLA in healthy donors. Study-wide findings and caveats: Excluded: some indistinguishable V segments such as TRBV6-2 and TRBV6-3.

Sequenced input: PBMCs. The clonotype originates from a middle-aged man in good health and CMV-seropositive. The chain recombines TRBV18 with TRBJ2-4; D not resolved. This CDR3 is CASSPESAPGNIQYF. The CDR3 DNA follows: TGTGCCAGCTCACCAGAGAGCGCCCCGGGAAACATTCAGTACTTC.